Each of the 18 T cell receptor beta chains below was sequenced from the same sample in a study of identical twins. TCRdb re-called the 5' RACE reads with MiXCR, one entry per CDR3 protein. The sample shows a few hundred thousand distinct CDR3 sequences, just under 9.5% of them seen only once. Separately, the same data were catalogued under a study of yellow fever vaccine responses in identical twins.

Sequenced input: CD8+ T cells sorted from blood. The source is a woman younger than 35 in good health.

The chain couples TRBV6-4 to TRBJ2-1; the D is unclear. Deletions cut 0 bases from V and 8 bases from J, with 2 bases between. From germline, CDR1 is MRHNA and CDR2 SNTAGT. The CDR3 totals 11 residues. CDR3 nucleotide sequence: TGTGCCAGCAGTGACTCTCATGAGCAGTTCTTC. Protein sequence: CASSDSHEQFF.

This clonotype showed up many times. The V call is TRBV27, the J call TRBJ2-7; the D gene is possibly TRBD2 (6 bases). CDR1 and CDR2 from the germline V gene are MNHEY and SMNVEV (reference sequence). V lost 2 bases and J lost 3, with 11 bases in between. There are 14 residues in the CDR3. For the CDR3, the DNA is TGTGCCAGCAGTTTAGGGAGGTCTGGCTACGAGCAGTACTTC. Translating gives CASSLGRSGYEQYF.

At least ten counts were recorded for this clonotype. The chain recombines TRBV12-3 or TRBV12-4 with TRBJ1-1; a weak D match, TRBD1 (5 bases). The germline V and J ends were trimmed by 3 bases and 0 bases, with 11 bases remaining between them. The CDR3 is 15 amino acids. The CDR3 here is CASSFPGQMNTEAFF. CDR3 DNA: TGTGCCAGCAGTTTCCCCGGACAAATGAACACTGAAGCTTTCTTT.

This clonotype was picked up many times. The chain carries TRBV6-1 and TRBJ2-3; D remains unclear. The germline V gene encodes CDR1 MNHNS and CDR2 SASEGT. The CDR3 has 14 amino acids. Trimming removed 11 bases at V and 2 bases at J, with 17 bases between. The CDR3 nucleotides are TGTGCCTCACCAGACCCTACCCTCACAGATACGCAGTATTTT. It codes for CASPDPTLTDTQYF.

This clonotype has a count of ten or more. The chain couples TRBV11-1 to TRBJ1-1, with 9 nucleotides matching TRBD1. The V segment lost 5 bases and the J segment 3 bases; nucleotides outside the gene matches: 19. The CDR3 runs 19 residues. Germline-derived CDR1 and CDR2 are SGHAT and FQDESV (reference sequence). Written as DNA, the CDR3 is TGTGCCAGCAGCACAACCTTGGGGGACAGGGTACAATTGGACACTGAAGCTTTCTTT. It is translated as CASSTTLGDRVQLDTEAFF. The full variable domain, its missing parts supplied by reference TRBV11-1 and TRBJ1-1, is EAEVAQSPRYKITEKSQAVAFWCDPISGHATLYWYRQILGQGPELLVQFQDESVVDDSQLPKDRFSAERLKGVDSTLKIQPAELGDSAMYLCASSTTLGDRVQLDTEAFFGQGTRLTVV.

The chain combines TRBV7-9 with TRBJ2-7; possible D gene TRBD1, 6 bases. This CDR3 has 14 amino acids. CDR1 and CDR2 (germline): SEHNR, FQNEAQ (reference sequence). V was trimmed by 3 bases and J by 2 bases, leaving 11 bases between them. The CDR3 nucleotides read TGTGCCAGCAGCTTGGCAGGGGACACCTACGAGCAGTACTTC. Translated, it gives CASSLAGDTYEQYF.

This chain connects TRBV29-1 to TRBJ2-5; TRBD1 might be the D (5 bases). Trimming took off 6 bases at V and 4 bases at J, with 15 bases between the two ends. Germline-derived CDR1 and CDR2 are SQVTM and ANQGSEA. CDR3 length equals 13 residues. The CDR3 spells CSVWFRDGETQYF. DNA of the CDR3: TGCAGCGTCTGGTTCAGGGATGGAGAGACCCAGTACTTC.

The V call is TRBV20-1, the J call TRBJ2-5; D might be TRBD1 (6 bases). CDR1 and CDR2 from the germline V gene are DFQATT and SNEGSKA (reference sequence). The V gene lost 5 bases and the J gene lost 2 bases, with 15 bases spanning the gap. The length of the CDR3 is 14 residues. Written as DNA, the CDR3 is TGCAGTGCTGCGCGGACAGCACAACAAGAGACCCAGTACTTC. Encoded protein: CSAARTAQQETQYF.

This clonotype showed up many times. CDR3 sequence reads: CASSDIVTGGVHEQFF. In DNA form, the CDR3 reads TGTGCCAGCAGTGATATAGTGACAGGGGGGGTCCATGAGCAGTTCTTC. The rearrangement links TRBV2 to TRBJ2-1; 9 bases match TRBD1. CDR3 length equals 16 residues. The V gene's germline CDR1 is SNHLY and CDR2 FYNNEI. V was clipped by 3 bases and J by 8 bases; unmatched bases: 11.

The table lists this clonotype with many counts. The V and J genes are TRBV7-9 and TRBJ2-1; TRBD2 agrees at 8 bases. Per the germline V gene, CDR1 is SEHNR and CDR2 is FQNEAQ (reference sequence). The CDR3 runs to 12 residues. With V trimmed by 10 bases and J by 12 bases, 11 bases remained unmatched. The CDR3 protein is CAIIWGAGGQFF. Written as DNA, the CDR3 is TGTGCCATCATATGGGGTGCGGGGGGGCAGTTCTTC.

The sample holds many counts of this clonotype. The chain recombines TRBV3-1 with TRBJ2-7; 7 bases align to TRBD2. Per germline, CDR1 LGHDT and CDR2 YNNKEL (reference sequence). V lost 0 bases to trimming and J lost 3 bases; unmatched junction nucleotides: 8. The CDR3 consists of 16 residues. CDR3 nucleotide sequence: TGTGCCAGCAGCCAAGATCCCCTAGCGGTGGGCTACGAGCAGTACTTC. Its protein is CASSQDPLAVGYEQYF.

This clonotype was counted ten times or more. The chain carries TRBV3-1 and TRBJ2-2, with D possibly TRBD1 on 6 matching bases. The V end was cut by 3 bases, the J end by 0 bases, with 11 bases between. Germline CDR1 reads LGHDT; CDR2 reads YNNKEL (reference sequence). This CDR3 region has 16 residues. The CDR3 nucleotides read TGTGCCAGCAGCCACGGGGACATACCGAACACCGGGGAGCTGTTTTTT. Translating it yields CASSHGDIPNTGELFF.

There are a few counts of this clonotype. This chain links TRBV20-1 with TRBJ2-7; D is perhaps TRBD2 (6 bases). This CDR3 is 14 amino acids long. The ends were cut back, 6 bases at V and 3 bases at J, with 18 bases in the middle. Germline CDR1 reads DFQATT; CDR2 reads SNEGSKA (reference sequence). CDR3 sequence reads: CSACQQWEDYEQYF. CDR3 nucleotide sequence: TGCAGTGCCTGTCAGCAGTGGGAGGACTACGAGCAGTACTTC.

The chain employs TRBV7-9 and TRBJ2-3, with a possible D match to TRBD2 (6 bases). Germline loops: CDR1 SEHNR, CDR2 FQNEAQ (reference sequence). The CDR3 contains 16 residues. V lost 5 bases and J lost 2, with 17 bases in between. Written as DNA, the CDR3 is TGTGCCAGCAGCGCCCCCTCGGGAGCCCACACAGATACGCAGTATTTT. It is translated as CASSAPSGAHTDTQYF.

The chain has TRBV15 and TRBJ1-1; D ambiguous. The CDR3 runs to 14 residues. V was pared by 1 base and J by 8 bases, with 14 bases between. The germline V gene encodes CDR1 LNHNV and CDR2 YYDKDF (reference sequence). The DNA for the CDR3 is TGTGCCACCAGCAGAGCAAGGACTCCCGTCGAAGCTTTCTTT. Encoded protein: CATSRARTPVEAFF. The full variable domain, in which reference TRBV15 and TRBJ1-1 provide the parts outside the CDR3, is DAMVIQNPRYQVTQFGKPVTLSCSQTLNHNVMYWYQQKSSQAPKLLFHYYDKDFNNEADTPDNFQSRRPNTSFCFLDIRSPGLGDTAMYLCATSRARTPVEAFFGQGTRLTVV.

This clonotype has a handful of counts. The chain recombines TRBV20-1 with TRBJ2-7; 10 bases are shared with TRBD2. Germline V gives CDR1 DFQATT, CDR2 SNEGSKA (reference sequence). This CDR3 spans 17 amino acids. After removal of 0 bases from V and 5 bases from J, the junction contained 13 bases not matched to a gene. The CDR3: CSARDIGGAGGADEQYF. In nucleotides, the CDR3 is TGCAGTGCTAGAGATATCGGGGGAGCGGGAGGGGCTGACGAGCAGTACTTC.

This clonotype was counted only a few times. The chain has TRBV7-2 and TRBJ2-5; unclear D gene. The ends were cut back, 2 bases at V and 2 bases at J, with 9 bases in the middle. This CDR3 spans 14 amino acids. CDR1 and CDR2 from the germline V gene are SGHTA and FQGNSA. CDR3 DNA sequence: TGTGCCAGCAGCTTACCCTGGGATCAAGAGACCCAGTACTTC. Amino acid sequence: CASSLPWDQETQYF.

Many counts were recorded for this clonotype. The chain uses TRBV9 and TRBJ1-1, with D uncertain. The CDR3 extends over 13 amino acids. Germline lookup yields CDR1 SGDLS and CDR2 YYNGEE. Between the trimmed V and J ends, which lost 0 bases and 4 bases, there was a span of 7 bases. CDR3 residues: CASSVGVPTEAFF. Here the CDR3 DNA reads TGTGCCAGCAGCGTAGGAGTGCCCACTGAAGCTTTCTTT.